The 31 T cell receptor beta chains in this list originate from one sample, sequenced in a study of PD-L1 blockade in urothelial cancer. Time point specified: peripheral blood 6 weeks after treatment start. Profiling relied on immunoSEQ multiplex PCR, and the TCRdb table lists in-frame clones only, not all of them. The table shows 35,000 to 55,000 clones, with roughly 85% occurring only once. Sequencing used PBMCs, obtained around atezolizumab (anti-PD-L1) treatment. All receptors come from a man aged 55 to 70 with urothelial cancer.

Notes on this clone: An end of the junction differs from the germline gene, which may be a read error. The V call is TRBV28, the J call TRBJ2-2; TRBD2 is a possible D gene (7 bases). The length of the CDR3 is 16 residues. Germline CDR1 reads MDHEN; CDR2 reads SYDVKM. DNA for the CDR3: TGTGCCAGCACTTTACTAGGGGGGGCGAACACCGGGGAGCTGTTTTTT. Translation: CASTLLGGANTGELFF.

The CDR3 reads CASSPIGTGRGNEQFF. The CDR3 region has the DNA TGTGCCAGCAGTCCGATTGGGACAGGGAGGGGCAATGAGCAGTTCTTC. This chain joins TRBV5-5 and TRBJ2-1; TRBD1 matches at 9 bases. With V trimmed by 5 bases and J by 6 bases, 12 bases remained unmatched. Per germline, CDR1 SGHKS and CDR2 YYEKEE (reference sequence). This CDR3 has 16 amino acids. Full variable domain (rest looked up from reference TRBV5-5 and TRBJ2-1): DAGVTQSPTHLIKTRGQQVTLRCSPISGHKSVSWYQQVLGQGPQFIFQYYEKEERGRGNFPDRFSARQFPNYSSELNVNALLLGDSALYLCASSPIGTGRGNEQFFGPGTRLTVL.

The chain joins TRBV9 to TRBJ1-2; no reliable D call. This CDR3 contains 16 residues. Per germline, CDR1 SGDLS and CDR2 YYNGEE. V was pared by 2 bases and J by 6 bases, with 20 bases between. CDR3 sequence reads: CASSVSGEAGPNGYTF. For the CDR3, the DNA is TGTGCCAGCAGCGTCAGCGGCGAAGCAGGCCCTAATGGCTACACCTTC.

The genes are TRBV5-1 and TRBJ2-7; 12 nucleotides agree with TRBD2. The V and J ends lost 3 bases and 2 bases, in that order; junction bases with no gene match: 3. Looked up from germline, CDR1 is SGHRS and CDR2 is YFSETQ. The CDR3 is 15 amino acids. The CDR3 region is CASSSLAGGAYEQYF. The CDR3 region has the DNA TGCGCCAGCAGCTCTCTAGCGGGGGGGGCCTACGAGCAGTACTTC.

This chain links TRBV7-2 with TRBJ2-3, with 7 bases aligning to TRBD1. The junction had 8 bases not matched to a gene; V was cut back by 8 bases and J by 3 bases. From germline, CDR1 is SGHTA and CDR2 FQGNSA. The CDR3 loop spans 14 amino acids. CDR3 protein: CASARDSETDTQYF. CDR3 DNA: TGTGCCAGCGCCAGGGACAGCGAAACAGATACGCAGTATTTT. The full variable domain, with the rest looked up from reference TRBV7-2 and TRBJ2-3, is GAGVSQSPSNKVTEKGKDVELRCDPISGHTALYWYRQSLGQGLEFLIYFQGNSAPDKSGLPSDRFSAERTGGSVSTLTIQRTQQEDSAVYLCASARDSETDTQYFGPGTRLTVL.

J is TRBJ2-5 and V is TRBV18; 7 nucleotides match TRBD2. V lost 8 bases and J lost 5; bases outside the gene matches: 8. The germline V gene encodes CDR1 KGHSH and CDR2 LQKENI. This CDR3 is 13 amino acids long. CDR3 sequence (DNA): TGTGCCAGCCAACGGGGGGTTCGGGAGACCCAGTACTTC. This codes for CASQRGVRETQYF.

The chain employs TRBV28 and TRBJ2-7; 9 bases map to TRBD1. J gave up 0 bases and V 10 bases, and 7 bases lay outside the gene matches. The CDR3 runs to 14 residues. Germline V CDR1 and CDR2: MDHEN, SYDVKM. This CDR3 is CAINRDRASYEQYF. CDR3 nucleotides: TGTGCCATAAACCGGGACAGGGCCTCCTACGAGCAGTACTTC.

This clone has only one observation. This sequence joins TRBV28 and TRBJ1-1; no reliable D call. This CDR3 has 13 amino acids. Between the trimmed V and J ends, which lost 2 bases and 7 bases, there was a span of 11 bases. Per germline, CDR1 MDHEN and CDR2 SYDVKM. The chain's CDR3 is CASSLEGGGEAFF. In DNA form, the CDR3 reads TGTGCCAGCAGTTTAGAGGGAGGCGGTGAAGCTTTCTTT.

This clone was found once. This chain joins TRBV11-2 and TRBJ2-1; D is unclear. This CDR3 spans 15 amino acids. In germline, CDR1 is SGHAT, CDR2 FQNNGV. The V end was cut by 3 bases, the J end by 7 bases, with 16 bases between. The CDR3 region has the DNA TGTGCCAGCAGCTTTACCGGGTATGTGGAAAATGAGCAGTTCTTC. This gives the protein CASSFTGYVENEQFF.

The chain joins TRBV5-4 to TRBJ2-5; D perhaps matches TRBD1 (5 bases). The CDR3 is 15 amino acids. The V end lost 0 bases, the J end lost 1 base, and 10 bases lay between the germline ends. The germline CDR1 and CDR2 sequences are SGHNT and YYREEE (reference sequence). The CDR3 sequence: CASSLALTAQETQYF. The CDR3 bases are TGTGCCAGCAGCTTGGCCCTGACAGCCCAAGAGACCCAGTACTTC.

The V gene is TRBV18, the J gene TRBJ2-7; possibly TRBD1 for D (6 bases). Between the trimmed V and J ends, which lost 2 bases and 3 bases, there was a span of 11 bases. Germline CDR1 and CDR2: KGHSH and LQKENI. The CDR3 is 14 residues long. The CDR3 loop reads CASSPYDRSYEQYF. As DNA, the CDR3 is TGTGCCAGCTCACCATACGACAGGAGCTACGAGCAGTACTTC.

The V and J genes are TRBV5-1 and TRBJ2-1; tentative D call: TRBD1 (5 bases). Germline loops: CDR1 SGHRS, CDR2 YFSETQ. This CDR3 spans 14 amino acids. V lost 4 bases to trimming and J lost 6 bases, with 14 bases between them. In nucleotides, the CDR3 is TGCGCCAGCAGCCGCGGAGTGGGGCCCAATGAGCAGTTCTTC. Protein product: CASSRGVGPNEQFF. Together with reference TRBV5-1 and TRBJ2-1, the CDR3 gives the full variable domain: KAGVTQTPRYLIKTRGQQVTLSCSPISGHRSVSWYQQTPGQGLQFLFEYFSETQRNKGNFPGRFSGRQFSNSRSEMNVSTLELGDSALYLCASSRGVGPNEQFFGPGTRLTVL.

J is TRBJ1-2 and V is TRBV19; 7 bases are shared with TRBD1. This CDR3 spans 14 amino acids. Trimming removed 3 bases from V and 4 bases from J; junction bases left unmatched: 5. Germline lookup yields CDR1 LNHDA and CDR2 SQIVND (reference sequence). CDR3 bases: TGTGCCAGTAGTATTTCGACAGGGTCCTATGGCTACACCTTC. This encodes CASSISTGSYGYTF.

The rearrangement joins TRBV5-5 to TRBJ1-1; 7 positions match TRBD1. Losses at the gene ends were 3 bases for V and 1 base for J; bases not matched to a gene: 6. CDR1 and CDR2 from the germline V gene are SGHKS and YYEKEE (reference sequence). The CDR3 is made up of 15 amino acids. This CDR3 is CASSSLTGANTEAFF. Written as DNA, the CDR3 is TGTGCCAGCAGCTCCTTAACAGGGGCGAACACTGAAGCTTTCTTT.

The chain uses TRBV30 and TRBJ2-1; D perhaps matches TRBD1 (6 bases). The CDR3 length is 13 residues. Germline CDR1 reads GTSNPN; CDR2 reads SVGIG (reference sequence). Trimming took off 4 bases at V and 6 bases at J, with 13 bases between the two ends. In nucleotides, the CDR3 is TGTGCCTGGAAACAGGGTCGTGCCAATGAGCAGTTCTTC. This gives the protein CAWKQGRANEQFF.

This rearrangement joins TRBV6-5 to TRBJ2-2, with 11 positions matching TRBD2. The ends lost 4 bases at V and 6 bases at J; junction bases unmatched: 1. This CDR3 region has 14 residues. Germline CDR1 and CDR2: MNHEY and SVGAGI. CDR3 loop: CASSWGLAAGELFF. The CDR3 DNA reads TGTGCCAGCAGTTGGGGACTAGCGGCCGGGGAGCTGTTTTTT.

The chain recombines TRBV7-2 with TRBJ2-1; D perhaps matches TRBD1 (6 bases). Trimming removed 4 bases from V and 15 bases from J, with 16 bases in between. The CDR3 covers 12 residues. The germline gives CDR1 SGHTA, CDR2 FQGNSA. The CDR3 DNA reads TGTGCCAGCAGCTCGGTTGAGGGGGTCTGGTTCTTC. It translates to CASSSVEGVWFF.

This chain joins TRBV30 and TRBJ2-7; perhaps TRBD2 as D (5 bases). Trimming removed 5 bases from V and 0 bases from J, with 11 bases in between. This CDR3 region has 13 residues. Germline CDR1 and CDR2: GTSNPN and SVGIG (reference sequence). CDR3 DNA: TGTGCCTGGCGGGGTCGGAGCTCCTACGAGCAGTACTTC. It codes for CAWRGRSSYEQYF.

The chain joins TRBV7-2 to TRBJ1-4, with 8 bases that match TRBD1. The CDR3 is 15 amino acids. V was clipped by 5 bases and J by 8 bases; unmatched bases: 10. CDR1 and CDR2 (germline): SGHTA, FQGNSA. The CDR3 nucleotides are TGTGCCAGCAGCCCTCAAGGACAGGGTGGGGAAAAACTGTTTTTT. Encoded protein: CASSPQGQGGEKLFF.

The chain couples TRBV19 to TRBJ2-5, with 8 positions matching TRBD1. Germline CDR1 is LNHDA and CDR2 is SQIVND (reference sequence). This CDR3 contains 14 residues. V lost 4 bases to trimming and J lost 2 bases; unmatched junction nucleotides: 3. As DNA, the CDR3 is TGTGCCAGTAGTACAGGGGGCTCGCAAGAGACCCAGTACTTC. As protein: CASSTGGSQETQYF.

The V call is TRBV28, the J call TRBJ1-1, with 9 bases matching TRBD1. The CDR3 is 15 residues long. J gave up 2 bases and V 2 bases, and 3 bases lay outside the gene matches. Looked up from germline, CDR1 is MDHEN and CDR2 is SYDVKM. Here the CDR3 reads CASSLRDRENTEAFF. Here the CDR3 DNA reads TGTGCCAGCAGTTTAAGGGACAGGGAAAACACTGAAGCTTTCTTT.

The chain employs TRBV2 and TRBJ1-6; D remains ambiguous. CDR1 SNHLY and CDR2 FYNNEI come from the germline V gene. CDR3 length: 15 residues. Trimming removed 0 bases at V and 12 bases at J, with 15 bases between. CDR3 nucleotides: TGTGCCAGCAGTGAAGCAGACGGTGGTTCGGGACCCCTCCACTTT. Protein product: CASSEADGGSGPLHF.

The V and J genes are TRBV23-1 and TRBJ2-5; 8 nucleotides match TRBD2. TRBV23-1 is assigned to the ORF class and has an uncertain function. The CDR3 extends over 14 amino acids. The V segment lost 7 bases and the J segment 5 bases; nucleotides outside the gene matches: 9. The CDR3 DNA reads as TGCGCCAGCACTCACACGGGGGGGGTGGAGACCCAGTACTTC. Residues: CASTHTGGVETQYF.

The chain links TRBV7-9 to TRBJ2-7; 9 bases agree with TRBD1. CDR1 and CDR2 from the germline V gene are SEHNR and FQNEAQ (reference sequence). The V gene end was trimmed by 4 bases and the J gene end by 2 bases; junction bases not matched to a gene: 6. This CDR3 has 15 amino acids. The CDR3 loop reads CASSSQGAVAYEQYF. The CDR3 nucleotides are TGTGCCAGCAGCTCACAGGGGGCGGTAGCCTACGAGCAGTACTTC.

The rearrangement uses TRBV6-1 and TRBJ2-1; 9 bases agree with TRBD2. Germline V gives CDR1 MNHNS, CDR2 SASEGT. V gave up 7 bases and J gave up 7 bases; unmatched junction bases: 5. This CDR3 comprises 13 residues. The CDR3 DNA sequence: TGTGCCAGCACGGCAGCGGGGGGTAATGAGCAGTTCTTC. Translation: CASTAAGGNEQFF.

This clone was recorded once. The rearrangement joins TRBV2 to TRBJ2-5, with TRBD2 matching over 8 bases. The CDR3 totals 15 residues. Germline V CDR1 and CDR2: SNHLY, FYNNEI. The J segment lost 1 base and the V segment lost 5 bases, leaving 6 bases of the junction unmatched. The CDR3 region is CASSRTGGTQETQYF. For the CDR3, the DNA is TGTGCCAGCAGTAGAACGGGGGGGACCCAAGAGACCCAGTACTTC.

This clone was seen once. The CDR3 nucleotides read TGTGCCACCAGCAGAGTACGGGGGGCTGGCACAGATACGCAGTATTTT. Translation: CATSRVRGAGTDTQYF. The chain uses TRBV15 and TRBJ2-3; tentative D call: TRBD2 (7 bases). Germline CDR1 reads LNHNV; CDR2 reads YYDKDF (reference sequence). The CDR3 is made up of 16 amino acids. Trimming shortened V by 1 base and J by 1 base, and 12 bases separated the two germline ends.

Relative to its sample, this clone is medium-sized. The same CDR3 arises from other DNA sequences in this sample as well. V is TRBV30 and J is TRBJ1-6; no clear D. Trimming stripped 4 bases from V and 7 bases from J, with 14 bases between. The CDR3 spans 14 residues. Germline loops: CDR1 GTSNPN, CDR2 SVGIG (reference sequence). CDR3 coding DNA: TGTGCCTGGACTACGGGAGTCGAAAATTCACCCCTCCACTTT. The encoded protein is CAWTTGVENSPLHF.

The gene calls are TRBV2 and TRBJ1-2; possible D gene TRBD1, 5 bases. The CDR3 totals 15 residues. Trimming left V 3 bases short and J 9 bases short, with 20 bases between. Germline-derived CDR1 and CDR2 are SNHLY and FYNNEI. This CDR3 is CASSESGRAGQSYTF. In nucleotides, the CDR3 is TGTGCCAGCAGTGAGTCGGGCAGGGCCGGTCAGAGCTACACCTTC. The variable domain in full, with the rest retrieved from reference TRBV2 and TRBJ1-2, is EPEVTQTPSHQVTQMGQEVILRCVPISNHLYFYWYRQILGQKVEFLVSFYNNEISEKSEIFDDQFSVERPDGSNFTLKIRSTKLEDSAMYFCASSESGRAGQSYTFGSGTRLTVV.

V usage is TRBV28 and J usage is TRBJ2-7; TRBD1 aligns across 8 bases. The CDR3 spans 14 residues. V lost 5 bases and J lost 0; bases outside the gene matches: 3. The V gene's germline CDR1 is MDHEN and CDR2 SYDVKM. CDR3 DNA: TGTGCCAGCAGTCCAGACAGGGGCTCCTACGAGCAGTACTTC. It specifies CASSPDRGSYEQYF.

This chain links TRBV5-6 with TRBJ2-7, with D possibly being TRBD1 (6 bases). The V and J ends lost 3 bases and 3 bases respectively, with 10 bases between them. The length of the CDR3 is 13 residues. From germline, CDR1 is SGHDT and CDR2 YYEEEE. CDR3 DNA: TGTGCCAGCAGCTCAGGACAGTACTACGAGCAGTACTTC. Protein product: CASSSGQYYEQYF.